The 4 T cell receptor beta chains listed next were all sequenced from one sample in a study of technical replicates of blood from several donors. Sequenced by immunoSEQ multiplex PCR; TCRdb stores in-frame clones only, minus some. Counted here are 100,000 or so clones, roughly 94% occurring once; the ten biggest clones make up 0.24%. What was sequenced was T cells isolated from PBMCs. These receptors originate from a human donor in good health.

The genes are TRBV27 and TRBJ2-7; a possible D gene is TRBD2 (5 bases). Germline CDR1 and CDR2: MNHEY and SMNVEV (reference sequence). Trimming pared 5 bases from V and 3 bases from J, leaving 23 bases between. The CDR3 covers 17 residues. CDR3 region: CASSIRPPGFMLYEQYF. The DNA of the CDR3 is TGTGCCAGCAGTATACGACCCCCGGGGTTCATGCTCTACGAGCAGTACTTC.

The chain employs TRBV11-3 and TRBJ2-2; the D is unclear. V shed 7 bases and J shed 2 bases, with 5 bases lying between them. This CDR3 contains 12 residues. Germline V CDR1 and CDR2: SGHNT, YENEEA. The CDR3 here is CASTYNTGELFF. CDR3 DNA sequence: TGTGCCAGCACCTACAACACCGGGGAGCTGTTTTTT.

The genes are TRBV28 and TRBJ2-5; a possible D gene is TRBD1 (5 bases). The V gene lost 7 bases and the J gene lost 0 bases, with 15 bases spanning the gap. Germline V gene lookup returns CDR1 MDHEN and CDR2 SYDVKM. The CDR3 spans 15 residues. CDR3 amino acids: CASKTPQEYQETQYF. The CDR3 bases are TGTGCCAGCAAAACACCACAGGAATACCAAGAGACCCAGTACTTC.

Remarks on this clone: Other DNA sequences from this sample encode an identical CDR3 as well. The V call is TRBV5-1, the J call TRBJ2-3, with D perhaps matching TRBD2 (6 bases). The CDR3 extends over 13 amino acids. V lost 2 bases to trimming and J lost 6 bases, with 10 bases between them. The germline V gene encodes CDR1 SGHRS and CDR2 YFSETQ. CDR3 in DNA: TGCGCCAGCAGCTTTTGGGGGAGGGATACGCAGTATTTT. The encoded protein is CASSFWGRDTQYF.